Listed here are 6 T cell receptor beta chains from one sample, sequenced in a study of shared clonotypes between healthy human individuals. Naive CD8 cells, CD45RO-negative and positively selected for CCR7, excluded terminally differentiated effector memory CD45RA+ cells. Assay: immunoSEQ multiplex PCR; the TCRdb copy retains only in-frame clones and omits some. The table lists roughly 770,000 clones, about 97% of them singletons. The sample taken for sequencing was naive CD8+ T cells sorted from blood. The source of these receptors is a man younger than 40 in good health.

CDR3 sequence reads: CASSLPVRTTKPQETQYF. The CDR3 region has the DNA TGTGCCAGCAGCTTACCGGTGAGGACCACCAAACCTCAAGAGACCCAGTACTTC. V gene TRBV28 combines with J gene TRBJ2-5; no definite D call. The CDR3 length is 18 residues. The V gene lost 6 bases and the J gene lost 2 bases, with 25 bases spanning the gap. Germline V gene sequence: CDR1 MDHEN, CDR2 SYDVKM.

This chain joins TRBV5-1 and TRBJ1-5; perhaps TRBD1 as D (5 bases). The CDR3 runs 16 residues. V was clipped by 5 bases and J by 8 bases, with 23 bases between them. Germline CDR1 and CDR2: SGHRS and YFSETQ. This CDR3 reads CASSPTGLNSREPQHF. CDR3 coding DNA: TGCGCCAGCAGTCCCACGGGACTCAATTCAAGGGAGCCCCAGCATTTT.

Comments on this clone: The sample contains more than one DNA sequence encoding this CDR3. V and J are TRBV6-5 and TRBJ2-7; possibly TRBD2 for D (6 bases). CDR3 length: 13 amino acids. From germline, CDR1 is MNHEY and CDR2 SVGAGI. The V end lost 2 bases, the J end lost 1 base, and 6 bases lay between the germline ends. CDR3 protein: CASSYGGSYEQYF. Here the CDR3 DNA reads TGTGCCAGCAGTTACGGGGGGTCCTACGAGCAGTACTTC.

This clone occurred once. The chain carries TRBV10-3 and TRBJ2-1; D uncertain. This CDR3 comprises 17 residues. Germline V CDR1 and CDR2: ENHRY, SYGVKD. V gave up 4 bases and J gave up 0 bases, with 16 bases separating them. CDR3 in amino acids: CAISAPGHQSSYNEQFF. For the CDR3, the DNA is TGTGCCATCAGTGCGCCTGGCCACCAGAGCTCCTACAATGAGCAGTTCTTC.

The V call is TRBV27, the J call TRBJ2-3; 10 positions match TRBD2. CDR3 size: 18 residues. Unmatched junction bases numbered 13, after V lost 1 base and J lost 6 bases. Germline assignment: CDR1 MNHEY and CDR2 SMNVEV (reference sequence). CDR3 amino acids: CASSLWSGLAGAPDTQYF. The CDR3 DNA sequence: TGTGCCAGCAGTTTATGGTCGGGGCTAGCGGGGGCCCCGGATACGCAGTATTTT.

J is TRBJ1-2 and V is TRBV28; 7 bases match TRBD1. Germline CDR1 and CDR2: MDHEN and SYDVKM. J lost 0 bases, V lost 5 bases, and 3 bases had no gene match. The CDR3 extends over 14 amino acids. This CDR3 is CASSRQGPNYGYTF. CDR3 sequence (DNA): TGTGCCAGCAGTCGACAGGGACCTAACTATGGCTACACCTTC.